The table lists the clone carrying this T cell receptor beta chain with a few counts. Its antigen remains unknown. Trimming took 5 bases from V and 6 from J; bases not matched to a gene: 7. CDR3 length: 13 amino acids. The sample originates from a study of T-cell memory formation after mild COVID-19. MiXCR, applied by TCRdb to the 5' RACE reads, yields one record per CDR3 protein. This table holds 200,000 or so distinct CDR3 sequences, over 7.5% found once. General study results and limits: Pre-infection memory contained some responding clones, which suggested that cross-reactive memory had joined.

The gene calls are TRBV12-3 or TRBV12-4 and TRBJ2-7; 7 bases fit TRBD1. Sequenced material: PBMCs or a T cell subset sorted from them (not recorded which). The source of this sequence is a man younger than 35 who had mild COVID-19 (a few samples of this study predate the infection). Cell type and time point are not known. This CDR3 reads CASSLGTAREQYF. CDR3 bases: TGTGCCAGCAGTCTCGGGACAGCACGCGAGCAGTACTTC.